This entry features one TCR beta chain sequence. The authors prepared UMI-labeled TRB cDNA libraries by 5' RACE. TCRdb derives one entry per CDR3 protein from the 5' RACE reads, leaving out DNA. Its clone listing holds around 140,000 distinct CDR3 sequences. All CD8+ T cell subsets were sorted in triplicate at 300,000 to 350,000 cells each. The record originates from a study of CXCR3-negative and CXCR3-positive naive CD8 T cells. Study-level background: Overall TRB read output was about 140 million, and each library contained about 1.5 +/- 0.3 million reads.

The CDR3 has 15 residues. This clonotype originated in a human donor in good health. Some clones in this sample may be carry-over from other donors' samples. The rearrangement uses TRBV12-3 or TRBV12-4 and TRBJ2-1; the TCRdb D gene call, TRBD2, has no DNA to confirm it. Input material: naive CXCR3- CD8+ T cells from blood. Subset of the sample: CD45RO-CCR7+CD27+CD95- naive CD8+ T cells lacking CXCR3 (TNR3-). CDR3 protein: CASSIGAPKYNEQFF.